These 3 T cell receptor beta chains share one sample of origin, sequenced in a study of blood T cell repertoires in COVID-19. Sequencing used immunoSEQ multiplex PCR; TCRdb keeps in-frame clones, though not all of them. The table records about 63,000 clones, around 80% of them present only once. The sequenced material came from peripheral blood. Receptors originate from a human donor in a cohort sampled during active COVID-19.

The chain is built from TRBV7-2 and TRBJ2-5; 9 bases align to TRBD2. The trim removed 5 bases at V and 2 bases at J, leaving 12 bases unmatched. CDR3 length: 17 amino acids. Germline loops: CDR1 SGHTA, CDR2 FQGNSA. The DNA for the CDR3 is TGTGCCAGCAGCCGGCCGAGCGGGAGGTTTAGACAAGAGACCCAGTACTTC. This translates into CASSRPSGRFRQETQYF.

This clone was detected only once. The chain combines TRBV3-1 (or the pseudogene TRBV3-2) with TRBJ1-2; D not certain. The ends were cut back, 0 bases at V and 4 bases at J, with 12 bases in the middle. From germline, CDR1 is LGHDT and CDR2 YNNKEL (reference sequence). The CDR3 consists of 15 residues. The CDR3 DNA reads as TGTGCCAGCAGCCAAGATCCCAACGGCGGCTATGGCTACACCTTC. Amino acid sequence: CASSQDPNGGYGYTF.

The rearrangement links TRBV3-1 (or the pseudogene TRBV3-2) to TRBJ1-5, with TRBD1 identical over 9 bases. Looked up from germline, CDR1 is LGHDT and CDR2 is YNNKEL (reference sequence). The CDR3 consists of 14 residues. V was clipped by 5 bases and J by 5 bases; unmatched bases: 4. CDR3 protein: CASSKRTGDQPQHF. The CDR3 DNA follows: TGTGCCAGCAGCAAACGGACAGGGGATCAGCCCCAGCATTTT.